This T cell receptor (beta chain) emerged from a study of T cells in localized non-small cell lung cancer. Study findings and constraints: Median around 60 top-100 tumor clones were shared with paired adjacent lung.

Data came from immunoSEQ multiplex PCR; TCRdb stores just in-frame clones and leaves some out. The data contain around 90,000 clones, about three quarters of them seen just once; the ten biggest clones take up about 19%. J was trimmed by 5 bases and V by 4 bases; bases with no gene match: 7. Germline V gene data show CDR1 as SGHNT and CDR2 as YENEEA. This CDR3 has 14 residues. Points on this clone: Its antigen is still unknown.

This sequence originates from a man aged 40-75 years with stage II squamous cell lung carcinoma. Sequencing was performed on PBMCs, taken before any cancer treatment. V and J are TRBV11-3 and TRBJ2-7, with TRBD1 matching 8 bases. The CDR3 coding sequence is TGTGCCAGCAGCTCCGGGACAGGAGCCCACGAGCAGTACTTC. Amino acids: CASSSGTGAHEQYF.